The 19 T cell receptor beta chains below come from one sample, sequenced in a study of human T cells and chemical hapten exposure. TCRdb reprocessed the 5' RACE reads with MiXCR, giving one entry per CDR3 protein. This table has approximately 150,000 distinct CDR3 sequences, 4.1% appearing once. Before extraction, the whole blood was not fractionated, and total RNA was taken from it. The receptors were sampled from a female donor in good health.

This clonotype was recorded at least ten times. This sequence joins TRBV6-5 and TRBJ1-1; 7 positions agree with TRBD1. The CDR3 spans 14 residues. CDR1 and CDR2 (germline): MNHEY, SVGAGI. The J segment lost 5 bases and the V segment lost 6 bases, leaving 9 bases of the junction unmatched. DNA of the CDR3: TGTGCCAGCAGACTACAGGGGAGGGAGACTGAAGCTTTCTTT. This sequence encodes CASRLQGRETEAFF.

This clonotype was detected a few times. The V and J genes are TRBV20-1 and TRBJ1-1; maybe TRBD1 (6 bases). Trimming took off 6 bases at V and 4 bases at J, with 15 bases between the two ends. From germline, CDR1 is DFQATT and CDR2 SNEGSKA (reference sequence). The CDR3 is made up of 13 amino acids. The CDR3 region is CSAKGGRGTEAFF. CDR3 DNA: TGCAGTGCCAAGGGGGGTCGGGGCACTGAAGCTTTCTTT.

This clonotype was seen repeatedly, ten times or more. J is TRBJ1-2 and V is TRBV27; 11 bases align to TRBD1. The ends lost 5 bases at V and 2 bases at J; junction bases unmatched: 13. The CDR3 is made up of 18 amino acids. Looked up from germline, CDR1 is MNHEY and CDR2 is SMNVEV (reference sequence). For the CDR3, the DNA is TGTGCCAGCAGTCTCCGGCCGGGACAGGGGGGAATAAACTATGGCTACACCTTC. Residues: CASSLRPGQGGINYGYTF.

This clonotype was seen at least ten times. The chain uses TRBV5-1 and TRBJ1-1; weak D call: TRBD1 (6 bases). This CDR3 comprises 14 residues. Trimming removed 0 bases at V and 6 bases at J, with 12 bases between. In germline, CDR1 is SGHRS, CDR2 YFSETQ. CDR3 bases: TGCGCCAGCAGCTTGGCCCCCAGGGGCGCTGAAGCTTTCTTT. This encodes CASSLAPRGAEAFF.

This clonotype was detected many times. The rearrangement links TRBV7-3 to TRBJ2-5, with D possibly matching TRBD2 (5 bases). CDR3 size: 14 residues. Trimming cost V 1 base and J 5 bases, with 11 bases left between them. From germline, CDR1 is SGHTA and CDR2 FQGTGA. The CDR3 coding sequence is TGTGCCAGCAGCTTAAGAGCGGATCAGGAGACCCAGTACTTC. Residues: CASSLRADQETQYF.

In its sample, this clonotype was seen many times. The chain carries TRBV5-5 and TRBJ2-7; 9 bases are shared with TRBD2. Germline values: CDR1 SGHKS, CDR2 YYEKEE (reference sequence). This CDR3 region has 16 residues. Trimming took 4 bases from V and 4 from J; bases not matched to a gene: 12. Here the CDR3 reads CASSRVAASGEYEQYF. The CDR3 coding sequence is TGTGCCAGCAGCCGCGTGGCGGCTAGCGGGGAGTACGAGCAGTACTTC.

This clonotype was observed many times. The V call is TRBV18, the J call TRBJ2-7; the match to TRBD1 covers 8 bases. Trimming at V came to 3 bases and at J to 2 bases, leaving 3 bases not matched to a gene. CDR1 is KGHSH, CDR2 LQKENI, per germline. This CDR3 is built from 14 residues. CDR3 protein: CASSPRTGPYEQYF. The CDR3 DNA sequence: TGTGCCAGCTCACCTCGGACAGGGCCCTACGAGCAGTACTTC.

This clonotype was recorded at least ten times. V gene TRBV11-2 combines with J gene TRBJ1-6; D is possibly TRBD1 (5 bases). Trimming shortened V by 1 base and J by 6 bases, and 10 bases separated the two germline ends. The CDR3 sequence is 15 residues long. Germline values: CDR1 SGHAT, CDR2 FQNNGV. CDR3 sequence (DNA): TGTGCCAGCAGCTTAGGGCAGGGAAGTAATTCACCCCTCCACTTT. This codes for CASSLGQGSNSPLHF.

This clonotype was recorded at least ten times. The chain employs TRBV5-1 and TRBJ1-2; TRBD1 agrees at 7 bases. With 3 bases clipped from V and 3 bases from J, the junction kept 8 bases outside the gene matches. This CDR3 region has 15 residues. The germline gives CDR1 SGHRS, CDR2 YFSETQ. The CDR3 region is CASSSDRVGDYGYTF. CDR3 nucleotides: TGCGCCAGCAGCTCAGACAGGGTAGGGGACTATGGCTACACCTTC.

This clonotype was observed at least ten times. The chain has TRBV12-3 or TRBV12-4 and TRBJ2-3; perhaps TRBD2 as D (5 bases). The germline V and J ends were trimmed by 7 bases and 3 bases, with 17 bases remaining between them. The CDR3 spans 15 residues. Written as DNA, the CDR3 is TGTGCCAGCATAGTAGATAGTGGGGAGACAGATACGCAGTATTTT. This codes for CASIVDSGETDTQYF.

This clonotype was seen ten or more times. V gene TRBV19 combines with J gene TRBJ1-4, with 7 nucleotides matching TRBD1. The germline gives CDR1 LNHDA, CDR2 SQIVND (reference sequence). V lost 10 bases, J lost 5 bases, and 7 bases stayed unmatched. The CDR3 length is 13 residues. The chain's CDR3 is CATRTGQNEKLFF. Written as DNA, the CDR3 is TGTGCCACGCGGACAGGACAAAATGAAAAACTGTTTTTT.

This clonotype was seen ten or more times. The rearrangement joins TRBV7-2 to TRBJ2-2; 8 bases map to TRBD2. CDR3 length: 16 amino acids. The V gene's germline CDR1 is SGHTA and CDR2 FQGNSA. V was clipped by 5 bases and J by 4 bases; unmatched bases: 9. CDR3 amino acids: CASSRRSGGVTGELFF. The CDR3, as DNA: TGTGCCAGCAGCCGTAGAAGCGGGGGTGTCACCGGGGAGCTGTTTTTT.

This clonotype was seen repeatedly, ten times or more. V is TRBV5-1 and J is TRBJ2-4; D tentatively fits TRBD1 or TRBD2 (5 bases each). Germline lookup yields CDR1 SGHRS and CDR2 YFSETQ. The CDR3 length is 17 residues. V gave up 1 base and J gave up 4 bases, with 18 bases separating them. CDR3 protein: CASSLIQGEGPKNIQYF. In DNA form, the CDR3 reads TGCGCCAGCAGCTTGATTCAAGGAGAGGGGCCAAAAAACATTCAGTACTTC. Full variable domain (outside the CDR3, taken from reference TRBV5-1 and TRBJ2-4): KAGVTQTPRYLIKTRGQQVTLSCSPISGHRSVSWYQQTPGQGLQFLFEYFSETQRNKGNFPGRFSGRQFSNSRSEMNVSTLELGDSALYLCASSLIQGEGPKNIQYFGAGTRLSVL.

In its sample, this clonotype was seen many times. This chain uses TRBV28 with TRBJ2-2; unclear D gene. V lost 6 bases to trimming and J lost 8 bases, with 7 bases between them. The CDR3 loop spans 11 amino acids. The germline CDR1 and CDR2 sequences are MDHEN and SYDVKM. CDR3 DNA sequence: TGTGCCAGCAGGATATTAGGGGAGCTGTTTTTT. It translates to CASRILGELFF. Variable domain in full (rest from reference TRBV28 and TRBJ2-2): DVKVTQSSRYLVKRTGEKVFLECVQDMDHENMFWYRQDPGLGLRLIYFSYDVKMKEKGDIPEGYSVSREKKERFSLILESASTNQTSMYLCASRILGELFFGEGSRLTVL.

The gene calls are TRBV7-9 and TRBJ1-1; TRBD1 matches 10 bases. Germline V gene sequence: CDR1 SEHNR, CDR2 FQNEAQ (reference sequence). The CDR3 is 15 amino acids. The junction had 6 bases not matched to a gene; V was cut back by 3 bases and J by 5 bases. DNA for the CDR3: TGTGCCAGCAGCTTGGGAGACAGGGGGCGGACTGAAGCTTTCTTT. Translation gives CASSLGDRGRTEAFF.

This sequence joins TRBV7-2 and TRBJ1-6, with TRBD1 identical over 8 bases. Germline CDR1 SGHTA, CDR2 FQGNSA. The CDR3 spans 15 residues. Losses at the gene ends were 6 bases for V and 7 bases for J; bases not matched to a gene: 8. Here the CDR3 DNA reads TGTGCCAGCAGTCCAGGGGGCGATAGCAATTCACCCCTCCACTTT. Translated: CASSPGGDSNSPLHF.

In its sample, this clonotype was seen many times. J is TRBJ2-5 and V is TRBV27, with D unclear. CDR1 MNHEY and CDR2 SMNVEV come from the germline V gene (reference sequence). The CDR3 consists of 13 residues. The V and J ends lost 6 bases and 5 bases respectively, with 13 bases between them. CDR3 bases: TGTGCCAGCAGGGAATCTTCACGGGAGACCCAGTACTTC. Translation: CASRESSRETQYF.

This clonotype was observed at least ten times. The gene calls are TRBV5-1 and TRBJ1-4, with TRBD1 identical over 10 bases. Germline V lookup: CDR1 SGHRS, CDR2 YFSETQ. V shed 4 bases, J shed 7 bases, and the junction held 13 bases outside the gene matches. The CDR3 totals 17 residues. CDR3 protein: CASSRFTGTGVVEKLFF. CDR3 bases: TGCGCCAGCAGCCGCTTTACCGGGACAGGGGTTGTTGAAAAACTGTTTTTT.

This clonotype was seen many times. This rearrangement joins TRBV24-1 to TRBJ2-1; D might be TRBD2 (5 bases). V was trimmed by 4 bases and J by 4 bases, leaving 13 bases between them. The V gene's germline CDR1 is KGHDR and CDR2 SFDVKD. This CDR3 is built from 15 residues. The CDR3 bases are TGTGCCACCAGTGAGTCCGGGAAAGGTTACAATGAGCAGTTCTTC. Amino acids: CATSESGKGYNEQFF.